This TCR beta chain was obtained from a study of blood T cell repertoires in COVID-19. Clones were read by immunoSEQ multiplex PCR, and TCRdb kept only the in-frame ones, dropping some. Of 200,000 to 250,000 clones listed, approximately 80% were seen once; the top ten hold more than 9%. The CDR3 covers 16 residues. Germline CDR1 and CDR2: SGHKS and YYEKEE (reference sequence). The V and J ends lost 3 bases and 4 bases, in that order; junction bases with no gene match: 10. The V call is TRBV5-5, the J call TRBJ2-1; the match to TRBD1 covers 7 bases. This clonotype was obtained from a man in his fifties or sixties with active or convalescent COVID-19. Sequencing used peripheral blood. The CDR3: CASSSGQVLPYNEQFF. The CDR3 nucleotides read TGTGCCAGCAGCTCCGGACAGGTCTTGCCTTACAATGAGCAGTTCTTC.